This is a list of T cell receptor beta chains from one sample in a study of graft-versus-host responses after intestinal transplantation. TCRdb's copy holds only in-frame clones and misses some; the assay was immunoSEQ multiplex PCR. The sample records approximately 9,800 clones, over 30% being singletons. The input for sequencing was alloreactive CD8+ T cells from a mixed lymphocyte reaction culture, taken before intestinal transplant. These receptors were taken from a human patient who received an intestinal transplant. CDR3s include the opening cysteine and the closing phenylalanine or tryptophan. The D gene is left open where the match is weak. A row's size may be missing; if present it is once, few, many or a size class.

CDR3: CASSLPGQGPPGELFF; DNA: TGTGCCAGCAGCTTACCGGGACAGGGTCCCCCCGGGGAGCTGTTTTTT; J: TRBJ2-2; size: .; D: TRBD1; V: TRBV2
CDR3: CASGQRHEQFF; DNA: TGCGCCAGTGGACAGCGGCATGAGCAGTTCTTC; J: TRBJ2-1; size: .; D: .; V: TRBV10-2
CDR3: CSSKETAYDFYEQYF; DNA: TGTTCCAGCAAGGAGACGGCATACGATTTCTACGAGCAGTACTTC; J: TRBJ2-7; size: few; D: .; V: TRBV2
CDR3: CASSLSENTEAFF; DNA: TGCGCCAGCAGCTTGTCAGAGAACACTGAAGCTTTCTTT; J: TRBJ1-1; size: .; D: .; V: TRBV5-1
CDR3: CASSELGAPSEAFF; DNA: TGTGCCAGCAGTGAATTGGGGGCGCCCTCTGAAGCTTTCTTT; J: TRBJ1-1; size: .; D: .; V: TRBV25-1
CDR3: CASSQTGRLDNEQFF; DNA: TGTGCCAGCAGTCAGACAGGGCGGTTGGACAATGAGCAGTTCTTC; J: TRBJ2-1; size: .; D: TRBD1; V: TRBV28
CDR3: CASSLPPQGLTYEQYF; DNA: TGTGCCAGCAGTTTACCCCCACAGGGGCTAACCTACGAGCAGTACTTC; J: TRBJ2-7; size: .; D: TRBD1; V: TRBV28
CDR3: CASSLDPGGPTDTQYF; DNA: TGTGCCAGCAGCTTAGACCCCGGAGGGCCTACAGATACGCAGTATTTT; J: TRBJ2-3; size: .; D: .; V: TRBV11-2
CDR3: CASSFTSGGYEQFF; DNA: TGTGCCAGCAGCTTTACTAGCGGGGGGTATGAGCAGTTCTTC; J: TRBJ2-1; size: .; D: TRBD2; V: TRBV7-8
CDR3: CASSLAGAGVGETQYF; DNA: TGCGCCAGCAGCTTGGCGGGCGCAGGGGTTGGGGAGACCCAGTACTTC; J: TRBJ2-5; size: .; D: .; V: TRBV5-1
CDR3: CASSKKTSSYEQYF; DNA: TGTGCCAGCAGCAAGAAGACTAGCAGCTACGAGCAGTACTTC; J: TRBJ2-7; size: medium-sized; D: TRBD2; V: TRBV7-2
CDR3: CASSHGQGIGYTF; DNA: TGTGCCAGCAGCCACGGACAGGGGATCGGCTACACCTTC; J: TRBJ1-2; size: few; D: TRBD1; V: TRBV27
CDR3: CASSQGGTGPRYEQYF; DNA: TGCGCCAGCAGCCAAGGCGGGACAGGACCTCGATACGAGCAGTACTTC; J: TRBJ2-7; size: .; D: TRBD1; V: TRBV4-1